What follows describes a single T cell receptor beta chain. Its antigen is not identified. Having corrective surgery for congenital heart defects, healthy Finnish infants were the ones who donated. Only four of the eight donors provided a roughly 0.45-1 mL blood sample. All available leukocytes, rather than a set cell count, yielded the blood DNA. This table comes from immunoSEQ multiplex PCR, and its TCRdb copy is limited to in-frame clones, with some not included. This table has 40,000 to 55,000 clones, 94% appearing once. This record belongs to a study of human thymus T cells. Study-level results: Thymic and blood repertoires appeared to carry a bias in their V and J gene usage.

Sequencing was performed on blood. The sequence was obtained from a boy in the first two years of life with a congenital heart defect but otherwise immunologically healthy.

CDR3 loop: CASSQPRQVVANVLTF. CDR3 nucleotide sequence: TGTGCCAGCAGCCAACCCAGACAGGTCGTGGCCAACGTCCTGACTTTC. The chain carries TRBV7-2 and TRBJ2-6, with D possibly being TRBD1 (6 bases). Trimming cost V 5 bases and J 6 bases, with 17 bases left between them. Germline CDR1 and CDR2: SGHTA and FQGNSA. The CDR3 has 16 residues.